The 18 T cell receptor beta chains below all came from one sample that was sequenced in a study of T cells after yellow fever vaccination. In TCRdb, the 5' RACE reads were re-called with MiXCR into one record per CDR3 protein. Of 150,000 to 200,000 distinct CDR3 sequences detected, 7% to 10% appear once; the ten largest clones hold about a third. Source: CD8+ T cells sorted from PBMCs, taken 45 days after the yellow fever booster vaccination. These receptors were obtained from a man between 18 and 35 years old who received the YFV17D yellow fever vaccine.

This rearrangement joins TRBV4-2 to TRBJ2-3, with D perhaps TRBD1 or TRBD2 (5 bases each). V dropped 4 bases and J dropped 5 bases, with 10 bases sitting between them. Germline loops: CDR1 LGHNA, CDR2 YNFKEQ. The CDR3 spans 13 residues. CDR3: CASSPPGRDTQYF. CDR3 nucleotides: TGTGCCAGCAGCCCACCAGGGAGAGATACGCAGTATTTT.

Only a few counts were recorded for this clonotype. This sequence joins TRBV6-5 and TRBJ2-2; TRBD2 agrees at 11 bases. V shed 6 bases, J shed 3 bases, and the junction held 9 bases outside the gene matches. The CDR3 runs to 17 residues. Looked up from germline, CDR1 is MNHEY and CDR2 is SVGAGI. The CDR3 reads CASSPASGGPYTGELFF. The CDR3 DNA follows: TGTGCCAGCAGCCCTGCTAGCGGGGGGCCTTACACCGGGGAGCTGTTTTTT.

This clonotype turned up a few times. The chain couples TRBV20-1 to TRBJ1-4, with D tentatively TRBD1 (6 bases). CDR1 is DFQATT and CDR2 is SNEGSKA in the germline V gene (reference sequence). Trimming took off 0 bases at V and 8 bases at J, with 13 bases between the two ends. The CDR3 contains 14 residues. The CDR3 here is CSARDVIRGEKLFF. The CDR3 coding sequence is TGCAGTGCTAGAGATGTGATCAGGGGCGAAAAACTGTTTTTT.

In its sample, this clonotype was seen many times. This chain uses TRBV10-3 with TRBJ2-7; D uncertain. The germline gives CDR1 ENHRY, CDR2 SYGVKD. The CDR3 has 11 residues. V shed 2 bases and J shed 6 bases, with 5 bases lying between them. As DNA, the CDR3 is TGTGCCATCAGTGAGGCAGCCGAGCAGTACTTC. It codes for CAISEAAEQYF.

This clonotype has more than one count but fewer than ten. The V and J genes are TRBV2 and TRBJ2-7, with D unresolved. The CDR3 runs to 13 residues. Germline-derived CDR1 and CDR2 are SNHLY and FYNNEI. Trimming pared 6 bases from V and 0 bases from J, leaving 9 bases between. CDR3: CASSGHLSYEQYV. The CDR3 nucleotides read TGTGCCAGCAGCGGGCACCTCTCCTACGAGCAGTACGTC.

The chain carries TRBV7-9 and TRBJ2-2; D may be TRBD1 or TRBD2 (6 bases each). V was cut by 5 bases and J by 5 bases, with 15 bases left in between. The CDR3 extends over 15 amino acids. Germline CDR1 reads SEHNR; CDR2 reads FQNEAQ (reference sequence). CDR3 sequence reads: CASSLPGGRTGELFF. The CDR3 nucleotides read TGTGCCAGCAGCCTCCCCGGGGGCCGAACCGGGGAGCTGTTTTTT.

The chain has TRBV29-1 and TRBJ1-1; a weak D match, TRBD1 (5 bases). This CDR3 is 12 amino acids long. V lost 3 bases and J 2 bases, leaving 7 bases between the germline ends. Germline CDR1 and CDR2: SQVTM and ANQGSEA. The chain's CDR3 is CSVERGNTEAFF. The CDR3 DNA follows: TGCAGCGTTGAGAGGGGAAACACTGAAGCTTTCTTT.

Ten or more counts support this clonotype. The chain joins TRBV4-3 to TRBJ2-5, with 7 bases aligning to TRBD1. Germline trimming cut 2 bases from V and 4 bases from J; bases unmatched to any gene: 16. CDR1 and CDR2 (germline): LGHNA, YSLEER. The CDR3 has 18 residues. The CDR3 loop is CASSQMLSHRQGGETQYF. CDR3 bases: TGCGCCAGCAGCCAAATGCTCTCCCACCGACAGGGCGGAGAGACCCAGTACTTC.

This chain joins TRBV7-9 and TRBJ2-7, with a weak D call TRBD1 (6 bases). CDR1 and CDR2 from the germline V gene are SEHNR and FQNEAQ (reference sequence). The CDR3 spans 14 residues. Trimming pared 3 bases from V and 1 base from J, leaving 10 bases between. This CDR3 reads CASSFQGLSYEQYF. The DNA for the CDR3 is TGTGCCAGCAGCTTCCAGGGGCTTTCCTACGAGCAGTACTTC.

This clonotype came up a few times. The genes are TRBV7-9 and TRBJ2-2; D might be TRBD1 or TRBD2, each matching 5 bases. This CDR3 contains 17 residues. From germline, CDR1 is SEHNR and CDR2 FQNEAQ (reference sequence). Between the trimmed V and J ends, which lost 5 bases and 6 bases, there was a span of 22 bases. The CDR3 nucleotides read TGTGCCAGCAGCCCCCGTTGGGACGGACCTTTCCCCGGGGAGCTGTTTTTT. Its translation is CASSPRWDGPFPGELFF.

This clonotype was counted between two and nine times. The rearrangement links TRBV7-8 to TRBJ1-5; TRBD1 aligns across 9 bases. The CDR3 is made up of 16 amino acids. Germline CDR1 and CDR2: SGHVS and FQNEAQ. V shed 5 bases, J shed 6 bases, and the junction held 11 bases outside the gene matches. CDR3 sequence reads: CASSPGTGINPQPQHF. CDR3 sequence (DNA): TGTGCCAGCAGCCCCGGGACAGGGATAAATCCTCAGCCCCAGCATTTT.

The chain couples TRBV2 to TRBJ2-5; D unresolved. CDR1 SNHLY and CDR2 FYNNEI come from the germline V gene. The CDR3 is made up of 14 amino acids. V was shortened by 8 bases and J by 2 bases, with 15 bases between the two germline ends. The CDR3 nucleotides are TGTGCCAGCCTGGACGACCCTAGGCAAGAGACCCAGTACTTC. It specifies CASLDDPRQETQYF.

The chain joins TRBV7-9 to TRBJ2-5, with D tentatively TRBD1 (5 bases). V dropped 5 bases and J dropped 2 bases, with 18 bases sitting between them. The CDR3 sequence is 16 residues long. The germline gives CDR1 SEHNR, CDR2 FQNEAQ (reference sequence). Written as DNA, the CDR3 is TGTGCCAGCAGCCCTAAAGGGGTTCATGGTCAAGAGACCCAGTACTTC. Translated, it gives CASSPKGVHGQETQYF. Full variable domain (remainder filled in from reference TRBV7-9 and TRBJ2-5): DTGVSQNPRHKITKRGQNVTFRCDPISEHNRLYWYRQTLGQGPEFLTYFQNEAQLEKSRLLSDRFSAERPKGSFSTLEIQRTEQGDSAMYLCASSPKGVHGQETQYFGPGTRLLVL.

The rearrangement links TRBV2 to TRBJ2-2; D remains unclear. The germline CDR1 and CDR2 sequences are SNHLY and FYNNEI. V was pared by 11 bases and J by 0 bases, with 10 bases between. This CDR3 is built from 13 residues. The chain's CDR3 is CAGQSANTGELFF. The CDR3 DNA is TGTGCCGGGCAGTCAGCGAACACCGGGGAGCTGTTTTTT.

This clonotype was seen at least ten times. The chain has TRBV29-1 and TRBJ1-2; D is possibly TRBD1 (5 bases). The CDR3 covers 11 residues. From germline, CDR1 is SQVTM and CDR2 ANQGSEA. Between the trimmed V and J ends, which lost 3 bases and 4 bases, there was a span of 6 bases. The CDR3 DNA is TGCAGCGTTGACAGGGTCTATGGCTACACCTTC. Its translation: CSVDRVYGYTF.

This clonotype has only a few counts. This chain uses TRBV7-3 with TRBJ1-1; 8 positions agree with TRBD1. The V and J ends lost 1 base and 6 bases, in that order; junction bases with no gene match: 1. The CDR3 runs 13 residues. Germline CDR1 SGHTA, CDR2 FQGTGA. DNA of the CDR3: TGTGCCAGCAGCTTAAACAGGGGGTCTGAAGCTTTCTTT. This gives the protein CASSLNRGSEAFF.

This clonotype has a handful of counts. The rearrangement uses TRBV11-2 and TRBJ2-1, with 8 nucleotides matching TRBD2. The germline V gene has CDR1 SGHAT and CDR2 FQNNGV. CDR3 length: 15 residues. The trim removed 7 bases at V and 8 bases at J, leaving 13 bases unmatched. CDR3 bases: TGTGCCAGCAACCCCTCGGCGGGGGGCGGGCATGAGCAGTTCTTC. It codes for CASNPSAGGGHEQFF.

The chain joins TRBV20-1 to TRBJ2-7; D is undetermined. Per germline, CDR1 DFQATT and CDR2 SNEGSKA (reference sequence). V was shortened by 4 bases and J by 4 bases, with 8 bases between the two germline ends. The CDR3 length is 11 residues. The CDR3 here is CSATSGYEQYF. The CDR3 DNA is TGCAGTGCTACCTCCGGTTACGAGCAGTACTTC.